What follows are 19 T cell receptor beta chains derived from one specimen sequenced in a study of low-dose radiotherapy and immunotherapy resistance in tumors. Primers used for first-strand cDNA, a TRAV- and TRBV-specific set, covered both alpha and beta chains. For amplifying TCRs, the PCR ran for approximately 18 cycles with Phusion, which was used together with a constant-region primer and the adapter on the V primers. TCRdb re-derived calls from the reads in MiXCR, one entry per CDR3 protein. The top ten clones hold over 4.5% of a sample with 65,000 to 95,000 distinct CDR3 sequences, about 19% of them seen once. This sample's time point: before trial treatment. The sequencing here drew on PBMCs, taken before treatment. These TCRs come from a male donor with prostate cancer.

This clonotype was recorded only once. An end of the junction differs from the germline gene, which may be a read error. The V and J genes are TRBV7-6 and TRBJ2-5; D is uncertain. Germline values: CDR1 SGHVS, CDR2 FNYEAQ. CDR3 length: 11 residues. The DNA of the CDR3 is TGTGCCAGCAGCTTAAAAGAGACCCTGTACTTC. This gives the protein CASSLKETLYF.

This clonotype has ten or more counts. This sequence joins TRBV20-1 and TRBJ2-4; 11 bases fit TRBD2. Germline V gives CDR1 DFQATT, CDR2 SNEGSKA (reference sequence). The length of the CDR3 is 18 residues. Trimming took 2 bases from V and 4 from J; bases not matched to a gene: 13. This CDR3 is CSARYLAGGSGAKNIQYF. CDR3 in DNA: TGCAGTGCTAGATATCTAGCGGGAGGAAGCGGGGCTAAAAACATTCAGTACTTC.

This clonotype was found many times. As DNA, the CDR3 is TGTGCCAGCAGCAGCCCGGGACTAGCGGGGGGGCCCTTGTATTTT. It specifies CASSSPGLAGGPLYF. This chain uses TRBV7-2 with TRBJ2-3, with 16 bases identical to TRBD2. Unmatched junction bases numbered 10, after V lost 5 bases and J lost 14 bases. The CDR3 runs 15 residues. The germline CDR1 and CDR2 sequences are SGHTA and FQGNSA. Using reference TRBV7-2 and TRBJ2-3 for the parts outside the CDR3, the full variable domain is GAGVSQSPSNKVTEKGKDVELRCDPISGHTALYWYRQSLGQGLEFLIYFQGNSAPDKSGLPSDRFSAERTGGSVSTLTIQRTQQEDSAVYLCASSSPGLAGGPLYFGPGTRLTVL.

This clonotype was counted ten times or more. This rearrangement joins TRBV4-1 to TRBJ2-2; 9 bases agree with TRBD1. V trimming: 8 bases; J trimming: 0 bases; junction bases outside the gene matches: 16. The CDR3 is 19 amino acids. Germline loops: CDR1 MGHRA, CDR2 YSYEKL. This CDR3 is CASCPRDREFIPNTGELFF. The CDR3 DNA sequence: TGCGCCAGCTGCCCTAGGGACAGGGAGTTTATACCGAACACCGGGGAGCTGTTTTTT.

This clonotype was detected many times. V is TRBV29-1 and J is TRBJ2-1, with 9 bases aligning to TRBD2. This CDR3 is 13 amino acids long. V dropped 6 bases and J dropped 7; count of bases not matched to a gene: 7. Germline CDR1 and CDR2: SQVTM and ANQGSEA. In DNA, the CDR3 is TGCAGCGTGGTACGGCGGGGGGGGAATGAGCAGTTCTTC. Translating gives CSVVRRGGNEQFF.

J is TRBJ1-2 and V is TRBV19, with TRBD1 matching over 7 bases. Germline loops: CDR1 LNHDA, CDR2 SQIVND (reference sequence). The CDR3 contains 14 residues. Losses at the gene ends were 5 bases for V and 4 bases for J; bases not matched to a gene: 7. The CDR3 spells CASSAGTEFYGYTF. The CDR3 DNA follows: TGTGCCAGTAGTGCCGGGACAGAGTTCTATGGCTACACCTTC.

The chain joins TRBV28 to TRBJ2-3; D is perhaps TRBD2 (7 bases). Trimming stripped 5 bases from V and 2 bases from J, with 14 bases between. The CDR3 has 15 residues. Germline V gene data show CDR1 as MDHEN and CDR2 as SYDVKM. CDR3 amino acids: CASSPSGGHTDTQYF. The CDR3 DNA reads TGTGCCAGCAGTCCGTCGGGGGGACACACAGATACGCAGTATTTT.

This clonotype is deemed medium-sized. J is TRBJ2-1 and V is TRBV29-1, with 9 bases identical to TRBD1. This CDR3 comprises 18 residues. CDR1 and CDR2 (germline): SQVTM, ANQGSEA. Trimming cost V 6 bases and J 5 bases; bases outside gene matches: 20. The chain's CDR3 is CSVERPAGTGRGHNEQFF. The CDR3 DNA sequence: TGCAGCGTGGAGAGACCAGCCGGGACAGGGCGGGGACACAATGAGCAGTTCTTC.

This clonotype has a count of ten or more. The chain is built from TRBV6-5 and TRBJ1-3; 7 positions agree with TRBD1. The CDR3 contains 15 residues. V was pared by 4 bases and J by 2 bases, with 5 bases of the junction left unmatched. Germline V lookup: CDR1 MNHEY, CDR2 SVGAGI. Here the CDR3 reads CASSSGTVPGNTIYF. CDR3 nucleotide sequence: TGTGCCAGCAGTTCGGGGACAGTTCCTGGAAACACCATATATTTT.

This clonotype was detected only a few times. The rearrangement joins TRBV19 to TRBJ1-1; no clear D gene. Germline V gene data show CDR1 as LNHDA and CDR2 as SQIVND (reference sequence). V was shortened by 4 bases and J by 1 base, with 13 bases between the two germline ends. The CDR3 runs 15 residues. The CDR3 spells CASSTIREPNTEAFF. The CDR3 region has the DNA TGTGCCAGTAGTACAATTCGGGAACCGAACACTGAAGCTTTCTTT.

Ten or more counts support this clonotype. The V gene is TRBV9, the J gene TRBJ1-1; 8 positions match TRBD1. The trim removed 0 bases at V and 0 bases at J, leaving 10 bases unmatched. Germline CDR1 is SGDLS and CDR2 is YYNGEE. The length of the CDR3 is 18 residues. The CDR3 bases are TGTGCCAGCAGCGTAGGTCTCTCCAGGGGGCTTATGAACACTGAAGCTTTCTTT. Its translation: CASSVGLSRGLMNTEAFF.

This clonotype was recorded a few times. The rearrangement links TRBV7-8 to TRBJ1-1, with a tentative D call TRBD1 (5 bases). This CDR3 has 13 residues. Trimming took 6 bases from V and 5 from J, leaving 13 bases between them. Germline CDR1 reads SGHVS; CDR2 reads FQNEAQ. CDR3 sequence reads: CASSLPGLTEAFF. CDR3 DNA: TGTGCCAGCAGTCTCCCGGGGCTTACTGAAGCTTTCTTT.

The CDR3 spells CASKTGTSGSTYEQYF. The CDR3 DNA reads TGTGCCAGCAAAACAGGGACTAGCGGGAGTACTTACGAGCAGTACTTC. The chain employs TRBV2 and TRBJ2-7, with TRBD2 identical over 14 bases. Trimming cost V 7 bases and J 4 bases; bases outside gene matches: 9. The CDR3 runs to 16 residues. Germline V gene lookup returns CDR1 SNHLY and CDR2 FYNNEI.

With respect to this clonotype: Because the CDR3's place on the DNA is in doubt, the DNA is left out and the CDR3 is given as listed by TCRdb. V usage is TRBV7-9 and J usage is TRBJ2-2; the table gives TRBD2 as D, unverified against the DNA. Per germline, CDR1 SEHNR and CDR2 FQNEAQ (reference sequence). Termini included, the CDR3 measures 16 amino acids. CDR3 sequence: CASSLAGGSPGELFFF.

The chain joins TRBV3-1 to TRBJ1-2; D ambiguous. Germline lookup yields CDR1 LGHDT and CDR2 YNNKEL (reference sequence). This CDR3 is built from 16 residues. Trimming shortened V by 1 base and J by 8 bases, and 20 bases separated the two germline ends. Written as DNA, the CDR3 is TGTGCCAGCAGCCAAGTGTTTGAGGGCGCCGCGGGGGGCTACACCTTC. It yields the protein CASSQVFEGAAGGYTF.

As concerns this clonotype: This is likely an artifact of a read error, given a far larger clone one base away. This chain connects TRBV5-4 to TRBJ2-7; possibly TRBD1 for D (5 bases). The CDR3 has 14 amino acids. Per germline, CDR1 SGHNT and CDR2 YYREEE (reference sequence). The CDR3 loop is CASSLVRALYEQYF. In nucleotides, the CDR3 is TGTGCCAGCAGTTTGGTCAGGGCACTCTACGAGCAGTACTTC.

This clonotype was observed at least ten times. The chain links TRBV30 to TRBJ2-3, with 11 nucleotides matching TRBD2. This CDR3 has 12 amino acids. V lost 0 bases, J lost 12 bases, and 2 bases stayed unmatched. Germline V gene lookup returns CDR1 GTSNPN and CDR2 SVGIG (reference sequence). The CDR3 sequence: CAWSVLAGDQYF. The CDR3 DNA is TGTGCCTGGAGTGTACTAGCGGGAGATCAGTATTTT.

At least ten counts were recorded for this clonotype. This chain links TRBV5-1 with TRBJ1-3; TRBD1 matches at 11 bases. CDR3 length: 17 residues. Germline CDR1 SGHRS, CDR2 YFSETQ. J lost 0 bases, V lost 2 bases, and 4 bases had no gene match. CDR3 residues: CASSFGQGASSGNTIYF. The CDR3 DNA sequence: TGCGCCAGCAGCTTCGGACAGGGGGCCTCCTCTGGAAACACCATATATTTT.

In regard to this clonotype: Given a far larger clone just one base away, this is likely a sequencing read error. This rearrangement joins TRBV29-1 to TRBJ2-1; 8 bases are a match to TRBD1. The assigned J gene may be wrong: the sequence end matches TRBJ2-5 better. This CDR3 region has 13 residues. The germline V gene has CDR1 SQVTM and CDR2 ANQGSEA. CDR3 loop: CSVVGQAPRTQYF. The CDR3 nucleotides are TGCAGCGTGGTGGGACAGGCCCCCCGGACCCAGTACTTC.